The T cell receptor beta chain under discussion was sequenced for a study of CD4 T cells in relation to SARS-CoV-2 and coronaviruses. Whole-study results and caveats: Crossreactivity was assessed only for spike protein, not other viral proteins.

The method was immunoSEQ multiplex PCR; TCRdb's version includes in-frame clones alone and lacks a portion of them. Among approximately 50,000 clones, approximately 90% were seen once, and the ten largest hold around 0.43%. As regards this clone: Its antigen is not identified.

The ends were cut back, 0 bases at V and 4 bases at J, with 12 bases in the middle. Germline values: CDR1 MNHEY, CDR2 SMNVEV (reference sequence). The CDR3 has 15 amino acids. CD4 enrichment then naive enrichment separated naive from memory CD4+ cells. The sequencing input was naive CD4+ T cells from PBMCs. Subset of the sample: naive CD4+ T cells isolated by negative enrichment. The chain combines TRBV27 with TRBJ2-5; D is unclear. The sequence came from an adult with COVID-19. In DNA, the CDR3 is TGTGCCAGCAGTTTATCTATCTCGGCGATAGAGACCCAGTACTTC. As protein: CASSLSISAIETQYF.